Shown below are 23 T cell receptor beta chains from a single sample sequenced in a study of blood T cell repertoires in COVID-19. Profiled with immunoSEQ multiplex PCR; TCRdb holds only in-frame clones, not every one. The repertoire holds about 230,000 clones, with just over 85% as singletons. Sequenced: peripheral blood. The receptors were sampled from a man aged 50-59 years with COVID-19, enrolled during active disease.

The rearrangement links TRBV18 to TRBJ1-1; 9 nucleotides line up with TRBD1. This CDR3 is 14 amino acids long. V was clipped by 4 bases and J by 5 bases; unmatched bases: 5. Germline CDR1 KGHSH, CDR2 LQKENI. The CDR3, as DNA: TGTGCCAGCTCACTGGGACAGGGTAGGACTGAAGCTTTCTTT. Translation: CASSLGQGRTEAFF.

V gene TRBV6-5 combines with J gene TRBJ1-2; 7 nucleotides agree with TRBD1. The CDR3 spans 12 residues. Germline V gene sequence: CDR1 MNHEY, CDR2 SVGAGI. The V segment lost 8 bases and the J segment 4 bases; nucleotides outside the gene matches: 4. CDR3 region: CASSGQAYGYTF. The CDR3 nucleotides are TGTGCCAGCTCCGGACAGGCCTATGGCTACACCTTC.

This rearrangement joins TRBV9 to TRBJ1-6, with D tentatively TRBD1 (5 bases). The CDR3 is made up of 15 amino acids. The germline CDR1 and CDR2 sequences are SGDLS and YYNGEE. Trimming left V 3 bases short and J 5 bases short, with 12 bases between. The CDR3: CASSAGASNNSPLHF. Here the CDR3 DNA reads TGTGCCAGCAGCGCTGGGGCCAGCAATAATTCACCCCTCCACTTT.

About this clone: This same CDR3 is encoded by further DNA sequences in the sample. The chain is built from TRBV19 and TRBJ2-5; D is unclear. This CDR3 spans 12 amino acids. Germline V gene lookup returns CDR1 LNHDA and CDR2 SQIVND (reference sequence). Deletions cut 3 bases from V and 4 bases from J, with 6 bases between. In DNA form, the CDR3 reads TGTGCCAGTAGTATTAGAGGAGAGACCCAGTACTTC. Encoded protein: CASSIRGETQYF.

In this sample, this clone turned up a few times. The DNA of the CDR3 is TGTGCCAGCAGCCAGGCGGGGGGTAGCTCCTACGAGCAGTACTTC. This sequence encodes CASSQAGGSSYEQYF. This rearrangement joins TRBV7-9 to TRBJ2-7, with TRBD2 matching over 8 bases. This CDR3 has 15 amino acids. Trimming cost V 5 bases and J 0 bases; bases outside gene matches: 6. CDR1 and CDR2 (germline): SEHNR, FQNEAQ (reference sequence).

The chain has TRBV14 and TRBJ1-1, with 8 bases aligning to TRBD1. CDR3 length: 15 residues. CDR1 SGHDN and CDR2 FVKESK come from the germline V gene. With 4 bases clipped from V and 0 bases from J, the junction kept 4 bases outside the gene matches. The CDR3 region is CASSLRTGMNTEAFF. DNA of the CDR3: TGTGCCAGCAGCCTACGGACAGGGATGAACACTGAAGCTTTCTTT.

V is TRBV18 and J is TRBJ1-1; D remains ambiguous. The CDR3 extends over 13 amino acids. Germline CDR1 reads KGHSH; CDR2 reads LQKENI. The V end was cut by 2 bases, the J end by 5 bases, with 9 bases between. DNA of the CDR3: TGTGCCAGCTCACCAGTCGAGTTAACTGAAGCTTTCTTT. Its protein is CASSPVELTEAFF.

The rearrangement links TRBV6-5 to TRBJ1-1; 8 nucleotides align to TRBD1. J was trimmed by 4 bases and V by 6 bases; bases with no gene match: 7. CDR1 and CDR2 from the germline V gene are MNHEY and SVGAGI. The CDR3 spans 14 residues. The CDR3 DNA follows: TGTGCCAGCAGCTCCGGACAGGGCGGCACTGAAGCTTTCTTT. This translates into CASSSGQGGTEAFF.

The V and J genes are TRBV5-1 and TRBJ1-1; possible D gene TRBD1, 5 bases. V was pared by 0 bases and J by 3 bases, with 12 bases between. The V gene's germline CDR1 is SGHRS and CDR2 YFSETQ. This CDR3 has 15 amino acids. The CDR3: CASSLARGSDTEAFF. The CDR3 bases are TGCGCCAGCAGCTTGGCCCGGGGGAGCGACACTGAAGCTTTCTTT.

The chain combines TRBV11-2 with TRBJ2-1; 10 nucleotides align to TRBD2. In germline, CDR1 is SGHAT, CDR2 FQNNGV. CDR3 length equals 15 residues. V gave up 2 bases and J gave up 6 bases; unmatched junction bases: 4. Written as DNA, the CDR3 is TGTGCCAGCAGCTTACCTAGCGGGAGAGGCAATGAGCAGTTCTTC. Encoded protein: CASSLPSGRGNEQFF. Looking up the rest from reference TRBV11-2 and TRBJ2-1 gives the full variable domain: EAGVAQSPRYKIIEKRQSVAFWCNPISGHATLYWYQQILGQGPKLLIQFQNNGVVDDSQLPKDRFSAERLKGVDSTLKIQPAKLEDSAVYLCASSLPSGRGNEQFFGPGTRLTVL.

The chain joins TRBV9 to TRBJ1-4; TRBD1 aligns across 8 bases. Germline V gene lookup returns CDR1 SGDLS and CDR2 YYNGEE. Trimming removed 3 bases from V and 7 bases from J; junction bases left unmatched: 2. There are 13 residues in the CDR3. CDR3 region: CASSGGTGEKLFF. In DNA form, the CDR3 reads TGTGCCAGCAGCGGAGGGACAGGTGAAAAACTGTTTTTT.

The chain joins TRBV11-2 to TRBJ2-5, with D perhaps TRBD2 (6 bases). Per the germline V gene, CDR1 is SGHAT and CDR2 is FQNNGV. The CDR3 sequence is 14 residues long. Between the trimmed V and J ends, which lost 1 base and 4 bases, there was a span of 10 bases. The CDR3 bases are TGTGCCAGCAGCTTAGGGCAGGGAGGAGAGACCCAGTACTTC. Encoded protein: CASSLGQGGETQYF. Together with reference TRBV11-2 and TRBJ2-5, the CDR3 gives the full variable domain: EAGVAQSPRYKIIEKRQSVAFWCNPISGHATLYWYQQILGQGPKLLIQFQNNGVVDDSQLPKDRFSAERLKGVDSTLKIQPAKLEDSAVYLCASSLGQGGETQYFGPGTRLLVL.

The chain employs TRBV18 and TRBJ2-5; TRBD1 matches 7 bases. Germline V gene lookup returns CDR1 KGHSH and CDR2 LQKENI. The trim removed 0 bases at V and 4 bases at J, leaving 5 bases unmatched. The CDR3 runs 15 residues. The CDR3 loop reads CASSPPTGLGETQYF. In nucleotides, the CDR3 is TGTGCCAGCTCACCACCGACAGGGCTGGGAGAGACCCAGTACTTC.

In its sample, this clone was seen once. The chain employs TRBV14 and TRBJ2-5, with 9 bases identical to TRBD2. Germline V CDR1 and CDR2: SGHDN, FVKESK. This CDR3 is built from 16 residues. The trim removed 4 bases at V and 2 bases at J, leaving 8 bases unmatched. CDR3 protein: CASSLPGLAEQETQYF. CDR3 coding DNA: TGTGCCAGCAGCCTCCCGGGACTAGCAGAACAAGAGACCCAGTACTTC.

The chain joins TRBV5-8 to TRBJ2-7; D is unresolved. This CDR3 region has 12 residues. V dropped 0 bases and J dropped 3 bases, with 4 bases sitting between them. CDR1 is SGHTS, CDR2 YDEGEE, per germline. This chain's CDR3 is CASSLGGYEQYF. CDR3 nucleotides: TGTGCCAGCAGCTTGGGAGGCTACGAGCAGTACTTC.

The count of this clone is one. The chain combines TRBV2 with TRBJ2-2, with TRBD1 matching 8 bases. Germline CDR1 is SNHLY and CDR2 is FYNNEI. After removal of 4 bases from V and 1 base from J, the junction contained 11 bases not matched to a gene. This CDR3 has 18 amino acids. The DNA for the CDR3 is TGTGCCAGCAGTGCACAGGGGGGAAACTGGATGAACACCGGGGAGCTGTTTTTT. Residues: CASSAQGGNWMNTGELFF.

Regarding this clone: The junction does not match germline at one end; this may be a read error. CDR3 coding DNA: TGTGCTAGCAGTTTATCAATCGGTACAGGGATTAGGAGGGAGCAGTACTTC. Its protein product is CASSLSIGTGIRREQYF. The chain recombines TRBV28 with TRBJ2-7; D possibly corresponds to TRBD1 (6 bases). This CDR3 has 17 residues. Per the germline V gene, CDR1 is MDHEN and CDR2 is SYDVKM.

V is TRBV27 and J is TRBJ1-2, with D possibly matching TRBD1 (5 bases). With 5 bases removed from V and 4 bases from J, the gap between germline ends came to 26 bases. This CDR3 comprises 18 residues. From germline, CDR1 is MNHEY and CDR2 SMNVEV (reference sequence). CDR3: CASSPLLPAGGRGYGYTF. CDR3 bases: TGTGCCAGCAGTCCCCTACTCCCCGCCGGGGGAAGGGGCTATGGCTACACCTTC.

This CDR3 reads CASRRGTSGGALNTGELFF. In nucleotides, the CDR3 is TGTGCCAGCAGAAGGGGGACTAGCGGGGGAGCCCTGAACACCGGGGAGCTGTTTTTT. The genes are TRBV5-8 and TRBJ2-2, with 14 nucleotides matching TRBD2. This CDR3 is built from 19 residues. J was trimmed by 1 base and V by 5 bases; bases with no gene match: 10. Germline loops: CDR1 SGHTS, CDR2 YDEGEE.

Here the CDR3 DNA reads TGTGCCAGCAGCCCCCCAGGGCCGAATCAGCCCCAGCATTTT. Translating it yields CASSPPGPNQPQHF. J is TRBJ1-5 and V is TRBV7-6; possible D gene TRBD1, 5 bases. CDR1 and CDR2 (germline): SGHVS, FNYEAQ. The V end lost 5 bases, the J end lost 4 bases, and 12 bases lay between the germline ends. The CDR3 covers 14 residues.

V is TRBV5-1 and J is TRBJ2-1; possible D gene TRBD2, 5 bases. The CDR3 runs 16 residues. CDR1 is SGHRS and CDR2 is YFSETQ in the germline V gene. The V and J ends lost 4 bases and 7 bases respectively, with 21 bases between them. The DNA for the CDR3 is TGCGCCAGCAGCGTTGGAGGAGGTCTAGCTGCAAATGAGCAGTTCTTC. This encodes CASSVGGGLAANEQFF.

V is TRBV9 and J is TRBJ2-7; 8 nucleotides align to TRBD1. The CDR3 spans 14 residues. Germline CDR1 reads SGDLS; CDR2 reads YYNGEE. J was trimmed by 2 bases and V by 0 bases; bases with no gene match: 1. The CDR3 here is CASSVGQGTYEQYF. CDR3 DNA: TGTGCCAGCAGCGTAGGACAGGGGACCTACGAGCAGTACTTC.

The CDR3 loop reads CASSPRDRTDTQYF. The CDR3, as DNA: TGTGCCAGCAGCCCACGGGACAGGACAGATACGCAGTATTTT. This rearrangement joins TRBV9 to TRBJ2-3; 8 positions agree with TRBD1. Per germline, CDR1 SGDLS and CDR2 YYNGEE. The V and J ends lost 4 bases and 3 bases, in that order; junction bases with no gene match: 4. CDR3 size: 14 residues. The variable domain in full, with the rest retrieved from reference TRBV9 and TRBJ2-3, is DSGVTQTPKHLITATGQRVTLRCSPRSGDLSVYWYQQSLDQGLQFLIQYYNGEERAKGNILERFSAQQFPDLHSELNLSSLELGDSALYFCASSPRDRTDTQYFGPGTRLTVL.